This T cell receptor beta chain was profiled in a study of blood T cell repertoires in COVID-19. Study-wide background: Spain, Italy and the United States supplied samples that represented acute and convalescent COVID-19. PBMCs, B-cell-depleted T cells, or T cells provided the cDNA or gDNA that made up the material.

The CDR3 runs 16 residues. Germline-derived CDR1 and CDR2 are LNHDA and SQIVND (reference sequence). Trimming stripped 6 bases from V and 0 bases from J, with 15 bases between. Original processing methods: Reference gene primers were amplified, and this amplification served to estimate nucleated cell counts. TCRdb's table, derived via immunoSEQ multiplex PCR, lists solely in-frame clones and lacks some. Clone size and V and J calls were adopted from that table, with D and trimming inferred from the DNA. The sample includes tens of thousands of clones, over 80% of them seen just once. This rearrangement joins TRBV19 to TRBJ2-1; perhaps TRBD2 as D (6 bases). Sequencing was carried out using peripheral blood. The sequence was obtained from a man between 50 and 59 years old with active or convalescent COVID-19. The CDR3 DNA reads TGTGCCAGTAGGGAGGGGCACCAACACTCCTACAATGAGCAGTTCTTC. Its translation: CASREGHQHSYNEQFF.